The 27 T cell receptor beta chains below all came from one sample that was sequenced in a study of spatial heterogeneity in lung cancer. TCRdb re-derived calls from the 5' RACE reads in MiXCR, one entry per CDR3 protein. The profile covers around 87,000 distinct CDR3 sequences, with less than 15% appearing a single time and over 40% taken by the ten largest. Time point here: sample taken at primary tumor resection. TCRs were sequenced from unsorted whole RNA of tumor, nontumor lung or PBMC. This sample comprised PBMCs, obtained at surgery. The receptors here all came from a male donor with early-stage non-small cell lung cancer.

This clonotype has more than one count but fewer than ten. V gene TRBV6-2 or TRBV6-3 combines with J gene TRBJ2-3, with 8 nucleotides matching TRBD2. J was trimmed by 4 bases and V by 6 bases; bases with no gene match: 3. Per germline, CDR1 MNHEY and CDR2 SVGEGT. This CDR3 is 13 amino acids long. The CDR3 region is CASRKAGADTQYF. CDR3 coding DNA: TGTGCCAGCAGAAAAGCGGGGGCAGATACGCAGTATTTT.

This clonotype was observed many times. The J gene is TRBJ2-1, the V gene TRBV29-1, with D unclear. Germline-derived CDR1 and CDR2 are SQVTM and ANQGSEA. The CDR3 has 13 residues. Trimming cost V 5 bases and J 0 bases, with 8 bases left between them. CDR3 in amino acids: CSVCRSSYNEQFF. The DNA of the CDR3 is TGCAGCGTTTGTCGGAGCTCCTACAATGAGCAGTTCTTC.

The rearrangement joins TRBV5-8 to TRBJ1-1; the D is unclear. V gave up 7 bases and J gave up 5 bases, with 15 bases separating them. CDR1 and CDR2 from the germline V gene are SGHTS and YDEGEE. The CDR3 runs 13 residues. The CDR3 region has the DNA TGTGCCAGCCGACCCCGGGGTATTACTGAAGCTTTCTTT. As protein: CASRPRGITEAFF. Supplemented by reference TRBV5-8 and TRBJ1-1, the full variable domain reads EAGVTQSPTHLIKTRGQQATLRCSPISGHTSVYWYQQALGLGLQFLLWYDEGEERNRGNFPPRFSGRQFPNYSSELNVNALELEDSALYLCASRPRGITEAFFGQGTRLTVV.

This chain links TRBV3-1 with TRBJ1-5; D call uncertain. Trimming removed 4 bases from V and 5 bases from J, with 12 bases in between. Germline loops: CDR1 LGHDT, CDR2 YNNKEL (reference sequence). The CDR3 covers 14 residues. CDR3 amino acids: CASSLRDGDQPQHF. The CDR3 bases are TGTGCCAGCAGCCTTCGAGACGGGGATCAGCCCCAGCATTTT.

This chain links TRBV28 with TRBJ2-3, with TRBD1 identical over 8 bases. CDR3 size: 15 residues. The trim removed 7 bases at V and 1 base at J, leaving 7 bases unmatched. The V gene's germline CDR1 is MDHEN and CDR2 SYDVKM. The CDR3 nucleotides read TGTGCCAGCAATCGGCCGGGACAGGGCACAGATACGCAGTATTTT. It yields the protein CASNRPGQGTDTQYF.

Ten or more counts support this clonotype. This rearrangement joins TRBV27 to TRBJ2-2; no clear D. V was clipped by 3 bases and J by 3 bases, with 8 bases between them. The CDR3 length is 14 residues. Germline CDR1 and CDR2: MNHEY and SMNVEV (reference sequence). CDR3 nucleotide sequence: TGTGCCAGCAGTTTCTCGACTGACACCGGGGAGCTGTTTTTT. Amino acids: CASSFSTDTGELFF.

This clonotype turned up a few times. This chain joins TRBV7-2 and TRBJ1-2; 7 nucleotides match TRBD1. Germline lookup yields CDR1 SGHTA and CDR2 FQGNSA. The junction had 3 bases not matched to a gene; V was cut back by 5 bases and J by 0 bases. The CDR3 covers 14 residues. Here the CDR3 DNA reads TGTGCCAGCAGCCCAGGGGGGACTAACTATGGCTACACCTTC. Translating it yields CASSPGGTNYGYTF.

In this sample, this clonotype turned up many times. The chain has TRBV6-6 and TRBJ2-5, with 7 bases lining up with TRBD2. Looked up from germline, CDR1 is MNHNY and CDR2 is SVGAGI (reference sequence). This CDR3 region has 14 residues. With V trimmed by 5 bases and J by 1 base, 4 bases remained unmatched. CDR3: CASSPPGGQETQYF. The CDR3 nucleotides read TGTGCCAGCAGTCCTCCGGGGGGCCAAGAGACCCAGTACTTC.

This clonotype was detected only a few times. The chain couples TRBV6-5 to TRBJ1-2; tentatively, D is TRBD1 (6 bases). With 1 base removed from V and 0 bases from J, the gap between germline ends came to 9 bases. Germline lookup yields CDR1 MNHEY and CDR2 SVGAGI. CDR3 length equals 15 residues. The CDR3 spells CASSYYREANYGYTF. The CDR3 region has the DNA TGTGCCAGCAGTTACTACAGGGAAGCTAACTATGGCTACACCTTC.

This clonotype turned up a few times. The rearrangement joins TRBV6-2 or TRBV6-3 to TRBJ2-7; a possible D gene is TRBD1 (6 bases). The germline gives CDR1 MNHEY, CDR2 SVGEGT. Trimming removed 6 bases at V and 0 bases at J, with 15 bases between. The CDR3 loop spans 15 amino acids. CDR3 region: CASRETGRTSYEQYF. The CDR3, as DNA: TGTGCCAGCAGGGAGACAGGTCGAACCTCCTACGAGCAGTACTTC.

This clonotype was counted ten times or more. The chain joins TRBV3-1 to TRBJ2-5, with 7 bases lining up with TRBD1. Germline CDR1 reads LGHDT; CDR2 reads YNNKEL (reference sequence). The J segment lost 3 bases and the V segment lost 7 bases, leaving 14 bases of the junction unmatched. The CDR3 is 16 residues long. CDR3 in DNA: TGTGCCAGCACCAAAGCAACGGACAGGCCTGAAGAGACCCAGTACTTC. The encoded protein is CASTKATDRPEETQYF.

This sequence joins TRBV7-9 and TRBJ2-2; D not resolved. CDR1 SEHNR and CDR2 FQNEAQ come from the germline V gene (reference sequence). The CDR3 is made up of 14 amino acids. V gave up 4 bases and J gave up 7 bases, with 13 bases separating them. The CDR3 DNA reads as TGTGCCAGCAGCTACTCACCAAGTTACGGGGAGCTGTTTTTT. Translating gives CASSYSPSYGELFF.

The chain recombines TRBV6-2 or TRBV6-3 with TRBJ1-5, with a possible D match to TRBD1 (5 bases). The CDR3 covers 14 residues. Trimming shortened V by 11 bases and J by 3 bases, and 17 bases separated the two germline ends. The germline gives CDR1 MNHEY, CDR2 SVGEGT. The CDR3 sequence is CAVRRGGPNQPQHF. DNA of the CDR3: TGTGCCGTAAGAAGGGGAGGTCCCAATCAGCCCCAGCATTTT.

This clonotype was observed a few times. The chain uses TRBV4-2 and TRBJ2-3; D perhaps matches TRBD2 (6 bases). The CDR3 has 18 amino acids. V was trimmed by 1 base and J by 3 bases, leaving 20 bases between them. Per the germline V gene, CDR1 is LGHNA and CDR2 is YNFKEQ. The CDR3 bases are TGTGCCAGCAGCCAAGTGGCGGGGATCATTTCGGATACAGATACGCAGTATTTT. Its translation is CASSQVAGIISDTDTQYF.

This clonotype has only a few counts. This chain uses TRBV29-1 with TRBJ2-3, with no clear D. The CDR3 is made up of 12 amino acids. V shed 4 bases and J shed 4 bases, with 9 bases lying between them. Germline lookup yields CDR1 SQVTM and CDR2 ANQGSEA. The CDR3 bases are TGCAGCGTTGGGCAGGTCGCAGATACGCAGTATTTT. This gives the protein CSVGQVADTQYF.

This clonotype was seen only a few times. The chain joins TRBV6-5 to TRBJ1-1, with D unclear. Germline V gene sequence: CDR1 MNHEY, CDR2 SVGAGI. The V gene lost 4 bases and the J gene lost 4 bases, with 10 bases spanning the gap. The CDR3 runs to 13 residues. The CDR3 is CASSFLLGTEAFF. The DNA of the CDR3 is TGTGCCAGCAGTTTCTTATTGGGCACTGAAGCTTTCTTT.

This clonotype showed up just a few times. This chain connects TRBV27 to TRBJ2-7, with TRBD2 identical over 14 bases. Germline-derived CDR1 and CDR2 are MNHEY and SMNVEV (reference sequence). The trim removed 6 bases at V and 0 bases at J, leaving 4 bases unmatched. The CDR3 consists of 16 residues. CDR3 in DNA: TGTGCCAGCAGCCAGGGACTAGCGGGGGACTCCTACGAGCAGTACTTC. As protein: CASSQGLAGDSYEQYF.

The chain uses TRBV25-1 and TRBJ1-1; TRBD1 matches at 8 bases. Germline V gives CDR1 MGHDK, CDR2 SYGVNS. The CDR3 consists of 15 residues. The trim removed 4 bases at V and 0 bases at J, leaving 4 bases unmatched. The chain's CDR3 is CASSGDRGMNTEAFF. Here the CDR3 DNA reads TGTGCCAGCAGTGGAGACAGGGGAATGAACACTGAAGCTTTCTTT. The full variable domain, completed using reference TRBV25-1 and TRBJ1-1, is EADIYQTPRYLVIGTGKKITLECSQTMGHDKMYWYQQDPGMELHLIHYSYGVNSTEKGDLSSESTVSRIRTEHFPLTLESARPSHTSQYLCASSGDRGMNTEAFFGQGTRLTVV.

The chain couples TRBV14 to TRBJ2-5; 9 nucleotides agree with TRBD2. The germline CDR1 and CDR2 sequences are SGHDN and FVKESK. V shed 4 bases and J 2 bases; nucleotides not matched to a gene: 5. The CDR3 consists of 15 residues. As DNA, the CDR3 is TGTGCCAGCAGCCGAGCGGGGGGAAGACAAGAGACCCAGTACTTC. Protein product: CASSRAGGRQETQYF.

The sample holds a few counts of this clonotype. The chain recombines TRBV14 with TRBJ1-2; no clear D gene. V was pared by 1 base and J by 2 bases, with 5 bases between. The CDR3 sequence is 13 residues long. Per the germline V gene, CDR1 is SGHDN and CDR2 is FVKESK. CDR3 region: CASSQGRNYGYTF. The CDR3 DNA is TGTGCCAGCAGCCAAGGCAGGAACTATGGCTACACCTTC.

V gene TRBV28 combines with J gene TRBJ2-1; no clear D gene. CDR3 length equals 16 residues. Germline CDR1 MDHEN, CDR2 SYDVKM. V was clipped by 1 base and J by 0 bases, with 10 bases between them. The CDR3 sequence: CASSLLGLSSYNEQFF. The CDR3 DNA reads as TGTGCCAGCAGTTTATTGGGCCTGAGCTCCTACAATGAGCAGTTCTTC.

This clonotype came up many times. The chain recombines TRBV7-2 with TRBJ2-2; TRBD2 aligns across 8 bases. The CDR3 covers 16 residues. CDR1 SGHTA and CDR2 FQGNSA come from the germline V gene. Germline trimming cut 0 bases from V and 1 base from J; bases unmatched to any gene: 1. The CDR3: CASSLALAGNTGELFF. The CDR3 coding sequence is TGTGCCAGCAGCTTAGCCCTAGCGGGGAACACCGGGGAGCTGTTTTTT.

This clonotype appeared a few times. The rearrangement joins TRBV29-1 to TRBJ1-1; D uncertain. The germline CDR1 and CDR2 sequences are SQVTM and ANQGSEA. The CDR3 has 12 residues. V was cut by 0 bases and J by 5 bases, with 7 bases left in between. CDR3 coding DNA: TGCAGCGTTGAAGACGAAGGAACTGAAGCTTTCTTT. The encoded protein is CSVEDEGTEAFF.

This clonotype was observed a handful of times. The chain couples TRBV5-1 to TRBJ2-7; TRBD2 is a possible D gene (5 bases). The CDR3 has 15 residues. Germline-derived CDR1 and CDR2 are SGHRS and YFSETQ. V lost 1 base and J lost 5, with 16 bases in between. The CDR3 spells CASSLYSGPRDEQYF. CDR3 coding DNA: TGCGCCAGCAGCTTGTACAGTGGCCCGAGGGACGAGCAGTACTTC.

Of note for this clonotype: Likely a read error: the CDR3 ends without its conserved phenylalanine or tryptophan. V gene TRBV19 combines with J gene TRBJ1-5; TRBD1 is a possible D gene (6 bases). This CDR3 has 14 residues. The germline V gene encodes CDR1 LNHDA and CDR2 SQIVND (reference sequence). Trimming took 5 bases from V and 7 from J, leaving 15 bases between them. CDR3 in amino acids: CASSSGGGSQPQHS. The CDR3 region has the DNA TGTGCCAGTAGTTCTGGAGGGGGTTCCCAGCCCCAGCATTCT.

The V and J genes are TRBV6-6 and TRBJ2-7, with D hard to call. Trimming took off 0 bases at V and 7 bases at J, with 13 bases between the two ends. Germline lookup yields CDR1 MNHNY and CDR2 SVGAGI (reference sequence). CDR3 length: 14 amino acids. The CDR3 sequence: CASSYSGTSGEQYF. The CDR3, as DNA: TGTGCCAGCAGTTACTCCGGCACCTCCGGGGAGCAGTACTTC.

This clonotype has more than one count but fewer than ten. V gene TRBV24-1 combines with J gene TRBJ2-2; TRBD2 might be the D (5 bases). Trimming took off 7 bases at V and 6 bases at J, with 11 bases between the two ends. The V gene's germline CDR1 is KGHDR and CDR2 SFDVKD. This CDR3 has 13 residues. Here the CDR3 DNA reads TGTGCCACCAGCGACGAGAGGGCCGGGGAGCTGTTTTTT. As protein: CATSDERAGELFF.